This TCR beta chain derives from a study of control samples from healthy donors and cancer patients. The V gene lost 4 bases and the J gene lost 2 bases, with 11 bases spanning the gap. This CDR3 is 14 amino acids long. Germline CDR1 is LGHDT and CDR2 is YNNKEL (reference sequence). Sequencing was performed with immunoSEQ multiplex PCR; in TCRdb, only in-frame clones are kept and a portion is missing. There are about 44,000 clones in the sample; approximately 87% occur only once, and 10% to 13% lies in the top ten. Sequences were obtained from PBMCs. The origin of this receptor is a woman in her sixties with lung cancer. The V and J genes are TRBV3-1 (or the pseudogene TRBV3-2) and TRBJ2-5; D is undetermined. In nucleotides, the CDR3 is TGTGCCAGCAGCCCACCTACCGATCAAGAGACCCAGTACTTC. It specifies CASSPPTDQETQYF.